Listed below are T cell receptor beta chains from one sample, sequenced in a study of T cell changes during pregnancy in multiple sclerosis. Measured with immunoSEQ multiplex PCR; TCRdb has only the in-frame clones, and not every one. This sample has approximately 50,000 clones, with about 92% found just once. Material: peripheral blood, obtained in the third trimester of pregnancy. Source of these receptors: a female donor in good health, enrolled as a control in a pregnancy study. Both conserved end residues are part of each CDR3. D genes are given only for firm matches. Rows may omit the clone size; those that give it use once, few, many or a size class.

j_call clone_size d_call v_call cdr3_nt cdr3_aa
TRBJ2-3 . . TRBV23-1 TGCGCCAGCAGTCAATTAAGAACAGGGAGCGCAGATACGCAGTATTTT CASSQLRTGSADTQYF
TRBJ2-7 once . TRBV7-8 TGTGCCAGCAGCTTAGGACAGCCCCAAAGCTCCTACGAGCAGTACTTC CASSLGQPQSSYEQYF
TRBJ1-1 . TRBD1 TRBV9 TGTGCCAGCAGCCGGGGACAGGGGGTCACTGAAGCTTTCTTT CASSRGQGVTEAFF
TRBJ1-5 . . TRBV6-5 TGTGCCAGCAGTTACTCGGGCAGTTGGCAGCCCCAGCATTTT CASSYSGSWQPQHF
TRBJ1-1 . . TRBV19 TGTGCCAGTAGTACGGCAGGGGAAACTGAAGCTTTCTTT CASSTAGETEAFF
TRBJ1-1 . . TRBV6-5 TGTGCCAGCACCCCAGGGTCAGCCAACACTGAAGCTTTCTTT CASTPGSANTEAFF
TRBJ1-1 once . TRBV18 TGTGCCAGCTCACCACGGCAGGGGAACACTGAAGCTTTCTTT CASSPRQGNTEAFF
TRBJ1-5 . . TRBV30 TGTGCCTGGAGTGTTCGGGCGGGTAACAGGCCCCAGCATTTT CAWSVRAGNRPQHF
TRBJ2-5 . . TRBV9 TGTGCCAGCAGCGTAAGCGCGGCGGGACCGAGACTCCAAGAGACCCAGTACTTC CASSVSAAGPRLQETQYF
TRBJ2-1 . . TRBV10-2 TGCGCCAGCAGTGTGGTAGACAATGAGCAGTTCTTC CASSVVDNEQFF
TRBJ2-5 . TRBD2 TRBV19 TGTGCCAGTAGTATAGGACTAGCGAGGAAGACCCAGTACTTC CASSIGLARKTQYF
TRBJ2-1 . TRBD2 TRBV18 TGTGCCAGCTCACCACCGTGGACTAGCGGCTACAATGAGCAGTTCTTC CASSPPWTSGYNEQFF
TRBJ1-2 many . TRBV25-1 TGTGCCAGCAGTGAATTCGGAGGGGCGCCGGGCTACACCTTC CASSEFGGAPGYTF
TRBJ2-1 . . TRBV2 TGTGCCAGCGTAGCGGCCCTCTCCTACAATGAGCAGTTCTTC CASVAALSYNEQFF
TRBJ2-1 . . TRBV5-1 TGCGCCAGCAGCTGGACACTGGACAATGAGCAGTTCTTC CASSWTLDNEQFF
TRBJ2-7 . . TRBV7-2 TGTGCCAGCAGCCGCCCCGGGGGCGGGGGCGAGCAGTACTTC CASSRPGGGGEQYF
TRBJ1-2 . . TRBV5-1 TGCGCCAGCAGCTTGGGGGGGGACAACTATGGCTACACCTTC CASSLGGDNYGYTF
TRBJ2-2 . TRBD2 TRBV7-2 TGTGCCAGCAGCTCTAGCGGTTACACCGGGGAGCTGTTTTTT CASSSSGYTGELFF
TRBJ1-1 . . TRBV7-2 TGTGCCAGCAGCCAGACAGTCAAAGAAGCTTTCTTT CASSQTVKEAFF
TRBJ1-5 . . TRBV27 TGTGCCAGCAGTTTGAACAGATATAGCAATCAGCCCCAGCATTTT CASSLNRYSNQPQHF
TRBJ1-3 . . TRBV5-8 TGTGCCAGCAGCTTGTTCCAGTTCTCTGGAAACACCATATATTTT CASSLFQFSGNTIYF
TRBJ2-7 . TRBD2 TRBV7-2 TGTGCCAGCAGCTTAGGCGGGAGTACCCTTTACGAGCAGTACTTC CASSLGGSTLYEQYF
TRBJ2-3 . . TRBV27 TGTGCCAGCAGTTTGACCAGCGGAAGCACAGATACGCAGTATTTT CASSLTSGSTDTQYF
TRBJ2-2 . . TRBV30 TGTGCCTGGAGTAGAGGACAGTCCCGACCCGGGGAGCTGTTTTTT CAWSRGQSRPGELFF
TRBJ2-3 . TRBD2 TRBV7-2 TGTGCCAGCAGCTTTACAGCGGGGTCTGCAGATACGCAGTATTTT CASSFTAGSADTQYF
TRBJ1-4 . . TRBV7-9 TGTGCCAGCAGCACCCGACTAAGCATAACTAATGAAAAACTGTTTTTT CASSTRLSITNEKLFF
TRBJ2-3 . TRBD1 TRBV30 TGTGCCTGGAGTCGAGGGACAGCCACAGATACGCAGTATTTT CAWSRGTATDTQYF